This T cell receptor beta chain was recovered during a study of PD-1 blockade in mismatch repair-deficient tumors. The overall study: Patients had about a dozen mismatch repair-deficient cancer types and were previously treated and progressing.

Profiled with immunoSEQ multiplex PCR; TCRdb holds only in-frame clones, not every one. The sample shows under 95,000 clones, about 85% of them seen only once. CDR3 length equals 14 residues. The germline CDR1 and CDR2 sequences are MNHEY and SVGAGI. Trimming took 0 bases from V and 6 from J, leaving 11 bases between them. The origin of this receptor is an adult with mismatch repair-deficient cancer. Specimen: peripheral blood, collected 12 weeks after starting pembrolizumab. The gene calls are TRBV6-5 and TRBJ1-1; the D is unclear. CDR3: CASSYSPAVAEAFF. CDR3 DNA sequence: TGTGCCAGCAGTTACTCACCAGCCGTCGCTGAAGCTTTCTTT.